Below are 28 T cell receptor beta chains sequenced from a single sample in a study of CD8 T cells in Susac syndrome. cDNA came from about 0.5 to 1 ug RNA primed by random hexamers. TCRdb recomputed calls from the immunoSEQ multiplex PCR reads with MiXCR, one row per CDR3 protein. The repertoire includes 77,000 or so distinct CDR3 sequences, about 95% of them detected once, and around 0.4% sits in the top ten. Sequences were obtained from CD8+ T cells from PBMCs. The receptors were sampled from a human donor with multiple sclerosis.

The V call is TRBV30, the J call TRBJ2-5; D is tentatively TRBD1 or TRBD2 (5 bases each). Trimming removed 0 bases at V and 3 bases at J, with 17 bases between. This CDR3 spans 16 amino acids. Germline loops: CDR1 GTSNPN, CDR2 SVGIG (reference sequence). The CDR3 nucleotides are TGTGCCTGGAGTGTACCGCTCGGGAAAGGGGAAGAGACCCAGTACTTC. Its protein product is CAWSVPLGKGEETQYF.

The chain is built from TRBV5-1 and TRBJ2-7; tentatively, D is TRBD1 (6 bases). This CDR3 is built from 14 residues. Germline V lookup: CDR1 SGHRS, CDR2 YFSETQ. Trimming removed 4 bases from V and 3 bases from J, with 14 bases in between. CDR3 in DNA: TGCGCCAGCAGCCAGGGGACCTACGGCTACGAGCAGTACTTC. Its protein product is CASSQGTYGYEQYF.

The chain joins TRBV9 to TRBJ2-3; perhaps TRBD2 as D (6 bases). CDR1 and CDR2 from the germline V gene are SGDLS and YYNGEE. V dropped 5 bases and J dropped 0 bases, with 13 bases sitting between them. The CDR3 length is 15 residues. CDR3 sequence (DNA): TGTGCCAGCAGATCGGGGGACTTAAGCACAGATACGCAGTATTTT. Translating gives CASRSGDLSTDTQYF.

This sequence joins TRBV19 and TRBJ2-7; weak D call: TRBD1 (6 bases). V gave up 7 bases and J gave up 7 bases, with 20 bases separating them. Germline V gene lookup returns CDR1 LNHDA and CDR2 SQIVND (reference sequence). This CDR3 is 14 amino acids long. The CDR3: CASIPGTPDGEQYF. The CDR3 nucleotides are TGTGCCAGTATACCCGGGACACCGGATGGGGAGCAGTACTTC.

The chain links TRBV29-1 to TRBJ1-1, with a possible D match to TRBD1 (5 bases). With 2 bases removed from V and 10 bases from J, the gap between germline ends came to 20 bases. Looked up from germline, CDR1 is SQVTM and CDR2 is ANQGSEA. The CDR3 is made up of 14 amino acids. Here the CDR3 reads CSVETRGLLDPAFF. The DNA of the CDR3 is TGCAGCGTTGAAACCCGGGGCCTCCTAGATCCAGCTTTCTTT.

The rearrangement links TRBV11-3 to TRBJ2-2; 7 bases are shared with TRBD1. Trimming removed 0 bases from V and 3 bases from J; junction bases left unmatched: 10. The V gene's germline CDR1 is SGHNT and CDR2 YENEEA. This CDR3 is built from 18 residues. The chain's CDR3 is CASSLDRYGTEHTGELFF. CDR3 DNA: TGTGCCAGCAGCTTAGATCGTTACGGGACAGAACACACCGGGGAGCTGTTTTTT. The full variable domain, rest sourced from reference TRBV11-3 and TRBJ2-2, is EAGVVQSPRYKIIEKKQPVAFWCNPISGHNTLYWYLQNLGQGPELLIRYENEEAVDDSQLPKDRFSAERLKGVDSTLKIQPAELGDSAVYLCASSLDRYGTEHTGELFFGEGSRLTVL.

Here the CDR3 reads CASSLGLDLTGELFF. CDR3 nucleotides: TGTGCCAGCAGCTTAGGACTGGACCTAACCGGGGAGCTGTTTTTT. The J gene is TRBJ2-2, the V gene TRBV7-9, with D uncertain. CDR3 length: 15 residues. Trimming took off 1 base at V and 5 bases at J, with 11 bases between the two ends. Germline CDR1 is SEHNR and CDR2 is FQNEAQ (reference sequence).

The rearrangement uses TRBV27 and TRBJ2-1; the D is unclear. Germline CDR1 MNHEY, CDR2 SMNVEV (reference sequence). The V end was cut by 5 bases, the J end by 6 bases, with 5 bases between. The CDR3 runs 11 residues. The CDR3 protein is CASSHGNEQFF. For the CDR3, the DNA is TGTGCCAGCAGTCACGGCAATGAGCAGTTCTTC.

This sequence joins TRBV4-2 and TRBJ2-5, with TRBD2 matching 8 bases. The CDR3 is 15 amino acids. The germline gives CDR1 LGHNA, CDR2 YNFKEQ. V lost 0 bases to trimming and J lost 5 bases; unmatched junction nucleotides: 5. The CDR3, as DNA: TGTGCCAGCAGCCAAGAACCACTAGCGGAGGAGACCCAGTACTTC. Its translation is CASSQEPLAEETQYF.

The chain joins TRBV27 to TRBJ2-1, with D tentatively TRBD2 (6 bases). CDR1 and CDR2 (germline): MNHEY, SMNVEV (reference sequence). CDR3 length equals 15 residues. Between the trimmed V and J ends, which lost 5 bases and 0 bases, there was a span of 11 bases. The CDR3 is CASSRDGSSYNEQFF. CDR3 bases: TGTGCCAGCAGTCGGGACGGGAGCTCCTACAATGAGCAGTTCTTC.

This chain joins TRBV15 and TRBJ2-7; 14 bases line up with TRBD2. Germline V gives CDR1 LNHNV, CDR2 YYDKDF (reference sequence). There are 14 residues in the CDR3. J lost 7 bases, V lost 6 bases, and 5 bases had no gene match. The CDR3 sequence is CATRRLAGGPEQYF. The DNA of the CDR3 is TGTGCCACCAGAAGACTAGCGGGAGGGCCTGAGCAGTACTTC.

J is TRBJ2-5 and V is TRBV29-1; the D is unclear. V lost 3 bases and J lost 2, with 7 bases in between. Germline CDR1 and CDR2: SQVTM and ANQGSEA. CDR3 length: 12 amino acids. The CDR3 region is CSVEWFQETQYF. In DNA, the CDR3 is TGCAGCGTTGAGTGGTTTCAAGAGACCCAGTACTTC.

CDR3 in amino acids: CSAGTGGTEAFF. The CDR3 nucleotides are TGCAGCGCCGGGACAGGGGGGACTGAAGCTTTCTTT. The chain combines TRBV29-1 with TRBJ1-1; 11 bases match TRBD1. The CDR3 contains 12 residues. Germline CDR1 SQVTM, CDR2 ANQGSEA. Losses at the gene ends were 7 bases for V and 5 bases for J; bases not matched to a gene: 3.

The rearrangement joins TRBV4-2 to TRBJ2-7, with TRBD2 matching over 9 bases. J lost 1 base, V lost 4 bases, and 8 bases had no gene match. The CDR3 contains 16 residues. The germline V gene encodes CDR1 LGHNA and CDR2 YNFKEQ. This chain's CDR3 is CASSPASGTTSYEQYF. The CDR3 DNA reads TGTGCCAGCAGCCCCGCTAGCGGGACTACATCCTACGAGCAGTACTTC.

The count of this clonotype is one. V usage is TRBV7-2 and J usage is TRBJ1-5; D uncertain. Germline loops: CDR1 SGHTA, CDR2 FQGNSA. This CDR3 is 16 amino acids long. V was pared by 1 base and J by 0 bases, with 10 bases between. The DNA for the CDR3 is TGTGCCAGCAGCTTAGAGTCAGACAATAGCAATCAGCCCCAGCATTTT. Translating it yields CASSLESDNSNQPQHF.

The rearrangement uses TRBV6-6 and TRBJ1-1; unclear D gene. The CDR3 contains 15 residues. V gave up 6 bases and J gave up 0 bases, with 14 bases separating them. Germline values: CDR1 MNHNY, CDR2 SVGAGI (reference sequence). CDR3 protein: CASSMDAAMNTEAFF. CDR3 DNA sequence: TGTGCCAGCAGCATGGACGCAGCGATGAACACTGAAGCTTTCTTT.

The chain carries TRBV6-5 and TRBJ2-1; D remains ambiguous. CDR3 size: 13 residues. V was trimmed by 0 bases and J by 4 bases, leaving 4 bases between them. Germline V gene sequence: CDR1 MNHEY, CDR2 SVGAGI. The CDR3 loop reads CASSYSAYNEQFF. The DNA for the CDR3 is TGTGCCAGCAGTTACTCGGCGTACAATGAGCAGTTCTTC.

This clonotype was observed a handful of times. The V gene is TRBV6-1, the J gene TRBJ2-6; no firm D call. The CDR3 spans 13 residues. The V and J ends lost 4 bases and 1 base respectively, with 2 bases between them. Germline values: CDR1 MNHNS, CDR2 SASEGT. CDR3 sequence (DNA): TGTGCCAGCAGTGCGTCTGGGGCCAACGTCCTGACTTTC. Residues: CASSASGANVLTF.

CDR3 sequence reads: CASSVAPRVPNTGELFF. The CDR3 coding sequence is TGTGCCAGCAGCGTAGCTCCGAGAGTGCCGAACACCGGGGAGCTGTTTTTT. The chain employs TRBV9 and TRBJ2-2; D is uncertain. CDR1 SGDLS and CDR2 YYNGEE come from the germline V gene. The V end lost 0 bases, the J end lost 0 bases, and 12 bases lay between the germline ends. There are 17 residues in the CDR3. The complete variable domain, with remaining parts taken from reference TRBV9 and TRBJ2-2, reads DSGVTQTPKHLITATGQRVTLRCSPRSGDLSVYWYQQSLDQGLQFLIQYYNGEERAKGNILERFSAQQFPDLHSELNLSSLELGDSALYFCASSVAPRVPNTGELFFGEGSRLTVL.

The chain couples TRBV9 to TRBJ1-2; D not certain. The V gene's germline CDR1 is SGDLS and CDR2 YYNGEE. This CDR3 is 12 amino acids long. V dropped 0 bases and J dropped 8 bases, with 8 bases sitting between them. The CDR3 DNA reads TGTGCCAGCAGCGTAGAGTCAGGAGGCTACACCTTC. Its protein product is CASSVESGGYTF.

This chain joins TRBV6-2 or TRBV6-3 and TRBJ1-1, with 11 bases identical to TRBD1. With 11 bases clipped from V and 6 bases from J, the junction kept 11 bases outside the gene matches. The CDR3 is 14 amino acids. Germline CDR1 reads MNHEY; CDR2 reads SVGEGT. The CDR3 coding sequence is TGTGCCTGTAGAGCCGGACAGGGGGCAGCTGAAGCTTTCTTT. This translates into CACRAGQGAAEAFF.

This sequence joins TRBV7-3 and TRBJ2-3, with no clear D. This CDR3 is 13 amino acids long. V was pared by 3 bases and J by 5 bases, with 9 bases between. Germline V lookup: CDR1 SGHTA, CDR2 FQGTGA. This CDR3 is CASSLDRGDTQYF. Here the CDR3 DNA reads TGTGCCAGCAGCTTGGACCGAGGAGATACGCAGTATTTT.

The J gene is TRBJ2-1, the V gene TRBV6-5; TRBD2 aligns across 7 bases. The CDR3 totals 14 residues. The V gene's germline CDR1 is MNHEY and CDR2 SVGAGI. The ends lost 8 bases at V and 4 bases at J; junction bases unmatched: 8. The CDR3 loop is CASSGGGPYNEQFF. CDR3 DNA sequence: TGTGCCAGCTCCGGCGGGGGACCTTACAATGAGCAGTTCTTC.

V and J are TRBV6-2 or TRBV6-3 and TRBJ1-1, with 7 nucleotides matching TRBD1. This CDR3 is built from 11 residues. Losses at the gene ends were 5 bases for V and 6 bases for J; bases not matched to a gene: 0. Germline CDR1 MNHEY, CDR2 SVGEGT. Here the CDR3 DNA reads TGTGCCAGCAGTCAGGGGGCTGAAGCTTTCTTT. This encodes CASSQGAEAFF.

The chain carries TRBV2 and TRBJ1-2; D is perhaps TRBD1 (5 bases). Trimming took off 1 base at V and 4 bases at J, with 13 bases between the two ends. Germline V gene sequence: CDR1 SNHLY, CDR2 FYNNEI. This CDR3 is built from 15 residues. CDR3 sequence: CASSEGGDGGYGYTF. CDR3 bases: TGTGCCAGCAGTGAAGGTGGGGACGGAGGCTATGGCTACACCTTC.

The V call is TRBV11-2, the J call TRBJ1-4; maybe TRBD1 (5 bases). Germline V gene lookup returns CDR1 SGHAT and CDR2 FQNNGV. V shed 4 bases and J shed 5 bases, with 17 bases lying between them. The CDR3 contains 16 residues. The CDR3 coding sequence is TGTGCCAGCAGCTCTACCATCCAGGGCCTCAATGAAAAACTGTTTTTT. Protein product: CASSSTIQGLNEKLFF.

The V and J genes are TRBV3-1 and TRBJ2-7; D is unresolved. Germline values: CDR1 LGHDT, CDR2 YNNKEL (reference sequence). Trimming left V 3 bases short and J 3 bases short, with 9 bases between. The CDR3 covers 13 residues. The CDR3: CASSQGTVYEQYF. CDR3 in DNA: TGTGCCAGCAGCCAGGGCACCGTCTACGAGCAGTACTTC.

This chain links TRBV19 with TRBJ2-1, with a tentative D call TRBD2 (5 bases). The V end lost 10 bases, the J end lost 6 bases, and 7 bases lay between the germline ends. Germline V gene sequence: CDR1 LNHDA, CDR2 SQIVND (reference sequence). The CDR3 contains 10 residues. CDR3 region: CATRGNEQFF. CDR3 bases: TGTGCCACCCGGGGCAATGAGCAGTTCTTC.